Each of the 12 T cell receptor beta chains below was sequenced from the same sample in a study of cytomegalovirus exposure and HLA in healthy donors. 13 Jbeta primers and 60 Vbeta primers were used for the PCR. Method: immunoSEQ multiplex PCR; TCRdb's copy keeps in-frame clones and lacks some. Of approximately 150,000 clones in the sample, around four fifths are singletons; the top ten hold over 0.95%. Sequencing was performed on PBMCs. The source of these receptors is a woman aged 45-59 years in good health and CMV-seronegative.

J is TRBJ2-1 and V is TRBV28; TRBD1 matches at 11 bases. Germline CDR1 is MDHEN and CDR2 is SYDVKM. This CDR3 region has 15 residues. With 4 bases clipped from V and 8 bases from J, the junction kept 7 bases outside the gene matches. The CDR3 protein is CASSWDRGKGYEQFF. CDR3 nucleotides: TGTGCCAGCAGTTGGGACAGGGGGAAGGGGTATGAGCAGTTCTTC.

The gene calls are TRBV27 and TRBJ1-4; D is unclear. Germline values: CDR1 MNHEY, CDR2 SMNVEV (reference sequence). The CDR3 sequence is 20 residues long. Trimming removed 5 bases from V and 4 bases from J, with 29 bases in between. The CDR3 reads CASSPLSVGSSGSLNEKLFF. CDR3 bases: TGTGCCAGCAGTCCCCTTTCGGTAGGGTCGTCGGGGTCCCTTAATGAAAAACTGTTTTTT.

This chain joins TRBV21-1 and TRBJ2-5; no check of the table's D call, TRBD1, against the DNA was made. TRBV21-1 is deemed a pseudogene. The CDR3 contains 14 residues. This CDR3 is CASSSPGPRGEQYF. In nucleotides, the CDR3 is TGTGCCAGCAGCTCACCCGGGCCCAGGGGTGAGCAGTACTTC.

The chain uses TRBV7-9 and TRBJ2-6, with TRBD1 matching 7 bases. Germline trimming cut 5 bases from V and 0 bases from J; bases unmatched to any gene: 10. CDR3 length: 18 residues. CDR1 is SEHNR, CDR2 FQNEAQ, per germline (reference sequence). The CDR3 region is CASSPRTGLNSGANVLTF. The CDR3 nucleotides read TGTGCCAGCAGCCCCCGGACAGGACTTAACTCTGGGGCCAACGTCCTGACTTTC. Full variable domain (outside the CDR3, taken from reference TRBV7-9 and TRBJ2-6): DTGVSQNPRHKITKRGQNVTFRCDPISEHNRLYWYRQTLGQGPEFLTYFQNEAQLEKSRLLSDRFSAERPKGSFSTLEIQRTEQGDSAMYLCASSPRTGLNSGANVLTFGAGSRLTVL.

This clone appeared a few times. V and J are TRBV5-6 and TRBJ1-6, with a possible D match to TRBD1 (5 bases). The V gene lost 4 bases and the J gene lost 5 bases, with 16 bases spanning the gap. In germline, CDR1 is SGHDT, CDR2 YYEEEE. The CDR3 sequence is 16 residues long. CDR3 in amino acids: CASSIKWGWDNSPLHF. The CDR3 DNA follows: TGTGCCAGCAGCATCAAGTGGGGCTGGGATAATTCACCCCTCCACTTT. Supplemented by reference TRBV5-6 and TRBJ1-6, the full variable domain reads DAGVTQSPTHLIKTRGQQVTLRCSPKSGHDTVSWYQQALGQGPQFIFQYYEEEERQRGNFPDRFSGHQFPNYSSELNVNALLLGDSALYLCASSIKWGWDNSPLHFGNGTRLTVT.

The chain employs TRBV28 and TRBJ1-2, with no clear D. CDR1 MDHEN and CDR2 SYDVKM come from the germline V gene. The CDR3 is made up of 12 amino acids. V lost 2 bases, J lost 5 bases, and 6 bases lay in between. The CDR3 sequence: CASSLQWYGYTF. The DNA for the CDR3 is TGTGCCAGCAGTTTACAGTGGTATGGCTACACCTTC.

The V and J genes are TRBV2 and TRBJ2-7; perhaps TRBD1 as D (6 bases). CDR1 SNHLY and CDR2 FYNNEI come from the germline V gene. V dropped 6 bases and J dropped 4 bases, with 13 bases sitting between them. The CDR3 totals 13 residues. The CDR3, as DNA: TGTGCCAGCAGCCGAGACAGGATGTACGAGCAGTACTTC. Translated: CASSRDRMYEQYF.

The V call is TRBV2, the J call TRBJ2-5, with 8 nucleotides matching TRBD2. With V trimmed by 7 bases and J by 3 bases, 13 bases remained unmatched. The CDR3 has 16 residues. Germline V lookup: CDR1 SNHLY, CDR2 FYNNEI. CDR3: CASKQPAGLGKETQYF. The CDR3 DNA follows: TGTGCCAGCAAGCAACCGGCGGGACTAGGAAAAGAGACCCAGTACTTC.

The chain recombines TRBV30 with TRBJ2-7, with 11 bases fitting TRBD2. Germline CDR1 reads GTSNPN; CDR2 reads SVGIG (reference sequence). The CDR3 length is 17 residues. The V and J ends lost 3 bases and 7 bases, in that order; junction bases with no gene match: 17. As DNA, the CDR3 is TGTGCCTGGAGCGCTGGGGCCCAACTAGCGGGAGCGGGGGAGCAGTACTTC. Residues: CAWSAGAQLAGAGEQYF.

This clone was counted a single time. The chain employs TRBV19 and TRBJ2-5, with 8 bases matching TRBD1. The V and J ends lost 3 bases and 1 base, in that order; junction bases with no gene match: 4. The CDR3 consists of 15 residues. Looked up from germline, CDR1 is LNHDA and CDR2 is SQIVND (reference sequence). The CDR3 loop reads CASSISQGAQETQYF. Here the CDR3 DNA reads TGTGCCAGTAGTATTAGTCAGGGGGCCCAAGAGACCCAGTACTTC.

This clone was found a few times. The chain uses TRBV25-1 and TRBJ2-5, with TRBD1 identical over 7 bases. The J call is in doubt because the DNA end fits TRBJ2-7 better. Germline V gene sequence: CDR1 MGHDK, CDR2 SYGVNS. This CDR3 spans 13 amino acids. This CDR3 is CASGPTGAYEQYF. The CDR3 coding sequence is TGTGCCAGCGGACCTACAGGGGCCTACGAGCAGTACTTC.

The chain joins TRBV4-1 to TRBJ1-1, with D uncertain. V lost 4 bases and J lost 1, with 13 bases in between. CDR3 length equals 15 residues. In germline, CDR1 is MGHRA, CDR2 YSYEKL. CDR3 amino acids: CASSPHPAGNTEAFF. For the CDR3, the DNA is TGCGCCAGCAGCCCCCATCCGGCAGGGAACACTGAAGCTTTCTTT.